A selection of T cell receptor beta chains follows, all from one sample in a study of HIV-infected patients and healthy controls. TCRdb used MiXCR to reprocess the 5' RACE reads, holding one entry per CDR3 protein. The data hold about 63,000 distinct CDR3 sequences, with roughly a sixth observed a single time. The specimen was CD4+ T cells from blood. Source of these receptors: a human donor in good health. Each CDR3 is given with its conserved first and last residue. The D gene is left open where the match is weak. Clone size is given for some rows only: seen once, a few or many times, or a class if the clone is expanded.

J: TRBJ1-1
size: many
D: .
V: TRBV3-1
CDR3: CASSRYGEEAFF
DNA: TGTGCCAGCAGCCGATACGGCGAGGAAGCTTTCTTT

J: TRBJ2-7
size: .
D: .
V: TRBV10-3
CDR3: CAISERGAYEQYF
DNA: TGTGCCATCAGTGAGCGGGGAGCATACGAGCAGTACTTC

J: TRBJ2-3
size: many
D: TRBD2
V: TRBV7-9
CDR3: CASRLAGVSDTQYF
DNA: TGTGCCAGTCGACTAGCGGGGGTTTCAGATACGCAGTATTTT

J: TRBJ2-1
size: .
D: .
V: TRBV6-2/TRBV6-3
CDR3: CASSYSAVSYNEQFF
DNA: TGTGCCAGCAGTTACTCCGCCGTCTCCTACAATGAGCAGTTCTTC

J: TRBJ2-1
size: many
D: .
V: TRBV5-1
CDR3: CASSLMGTLNEQFF
DNA: TGCGCCAGCAGCTTGATGGGAACTCTCAATGAGCAGTTCTTC

J: TRBJ1-2
size: few
D: .
V: TRBV6-2/TRBV6-3
CDR3: CASSQRGFLYGYTF
DNA: TGTGCCAGCAGCCAAAGGGGGTTTCTGTATGGCTACACCTTC

J: TRBJ2-3
size: .
D: TRBD1
V: TRBV5-4
CDR3: CASSRPGQHTDTQYF
DNA: TGTGCCAGCAGCCGGCCGGGACAGCACACAGATACGCAGTATTTT

J: TRBJ1-5
size: .
D: .
V: TRBV19
CDR3: CASSSSPLANQPQHF
DNA: TGTGCCAGTAGTTCGTCCCCCCTAGCGAATCAGCCCCAGCATTTT

J: TRBJ1-1
size: .
D: .
V: TRBV9
CDR3: CASSVVGRNTEAFF
DNA: TGTGCCAGCAGCGTAGTGGGCCGGAACACTGAAGCTTTCTTT

J: TRBJ2-5
size: many
D: .
V: TRBV14
CDR3: CASSQNRGQETQYF
DNA: TGTGCCAGCAGCCAGAACCGGGGACAAGAGACCCAGTACTTC

J: TRBJ1-4
size: many
D: TRBD1
V: TRBV29-1
CDR3: CSVAEGALNEKLFF
DNA: TGCAGCGTCGCCGAGGGGGCGCTTAATGAAAAACTGTTTTTT

J: TRBJ1-6
size: .
D: .
V: TRBV5-6
CDR3: CASTFLRNSPLHF
DNA: TGTGCCAGTACTTTCTTGCGCAATTCACCCCTCCACTTT

J: TRBJ2-1
size: few
D: TRBD2
V: TRBV3-1
CDR3: CASSQVSSGIKAEQFF
DNA: TGTGCCAGCAGCCAAGTCTCTAGCGGGATTAAAGCTGAGCAGTTCTTC

J: TRBJ2-3
size: few
D: .
V: TRBV7-6
CDR3: CASSATVQDTQYF
DNA: TGTGCCAGCAGCGCGACGGTTCAGGATACGCAGTATTTT

J: TRBJ1-2
size: many
D: TRBD1
V: TRBV28
CDR3: CASRSDRRAYGYTF
DNA: TGTGCCAGCAGATCGGACAGGCGCGCCTATGGCTACACCTTC

J: TRBJ1-1
size: .
D: .
V: TRBV12-3/TRBV12-4
CDR3: CASSFGTGTEAFF
DNA: TGTGCCAGCAGTTTCGGGACCGGTACTGAAGCTTTCTTT

J: TRBJ1-2
size: few
D: TRBD1
V: TRBV7-3
CDR3: CASSLNPTGGDYGYTF
DNA: TGTGCCAGCAGCTTAAACCCCACAGGGGGCGACTATGGCTACACCTTC

J: TRBJ2-7
size: .
D: TRBD1
V: TRBV19
CDR3: CASGQGVSYEQYF
DNA: TGTGCCAGCGGACAGGGGGTTTCCTACGAGCAGTACTTC

J: TRBJ1-1
size: .
D: .
V: TRBV12-3/TRBV12-4
CDR3: CASSSYFFVETEAFF
DNA: TGTGCCAGCAGCTCCTATTTTTTCGTGGAGACTGAAGCTTTCTTT

J: TRBJ2-7
size: many
D: TRBD2
V: TRBV7-9
CDR3: CASSLGTSGVSGEQYF
DNA: TGTGCCAGCAGCTTAGGGACTAGCGGGGTATCGGGCGAGCAGTACTTC

J: TRBJ1-1
size: .
D: .
V: TRBV20-1
CDR3: CSAILRRGGEAFF
DNA: TGCAGTGCTATCCTAAGGCGGGGCGGTGAAGCTTTCTTT

J: TRBJ2-7
size: .
D: TRBD1
V: TRBV7-2
CDR3: CASSKAGQGTEQYF
DNA: TGTGCCAGCAGCAAAGCGGGACAGGGAACCGAGCAGTACTTC

J: TRBJ1-2
size: .
D: .
V: TRBV29-1
CDR3: CSVTGRSNYGYTF
DNA: TGCAGCGTCACCGGACGGAGTAACTATGGCTACACCTTC

J: TRBJ1-5
size: .
D: TRBD1
V: TRBV19
CDR3: CASSILGTGGYQPQHF
DNA: TGTGCCAGTAGTATTCTTGGGACAGGGGGATATCAGCCCCAGCATTTT

J: TRBJ1-4
size: few
D: TRBD1
V: TRBV5-8
CDR3: CASSGRQGIREKLFF
DNA: TGTGCCAGCAGCGGGCGACAGGGAATCCGGGAAAAACTGTTTTTT

J: TRBJ2-7
size: .
D: TRBD2
V: TRBV30
CDR3: CAFLAGKGVSYEQYF
DNA: TGTGCCTTCCTAGCGGGGAAGGGGGTGTCCTACGAGCAGTACTTC

J: TRBJ2-3
size: few
D: TRBD2
V: TRBV6-2/TRBV6-3
CDR3: CASSYFQLAGAYDTDTQYF
DNA: TGTGCCAGCAGTTATTTTCAACTAGCGGGAGCTTATGACACAGATACGCAGTATTTT

J: TRBJ2-7
size: few
D: .
V: TRBV7-3
CDR3: CASSPSGAGSYEQYF
DNA: TGTGCCAGCAGCCCAAGTGGCGCGGGATCCTACGAGCAGTACTTC

J: TRBJ2-4
size: many
D: .
V: TRBV29-1
CDR3: CSVIEPAKNIQYF
DNA: TGCAGCGTTATCGAGCCAGCAAAAAACATTCAGTACTTC

J: TRBJ1-2
size: few
D: .
V: TRBV29-1
CDR3: CSVQNADRSYTF
DNA: TGCAGCGTCCAGAATGCCGACAGAAGCTACACCTTC

J: TRBJ2-7
size: few
D: TRBD2
V: TRBV29-1
CDR3: CSVLTSGGTYEQYF
DNA: TGCAGCGTCTTAACTAGCGGGGGAACATACGAGCAGTACTTC

J: TRBJ1-5
size: .
D: .
V: TRBV18
CDR3: CASSPPEMGEHQPQHF
DNA: TGTGCCAGCTCACCCCCTGAAATGGGGGAGCATCAGCCCCAGCATTTT

J: TRBJ2-3
size: few
D: TRBD2
V: TRBV11-2
CDR3: CASSFIAGGNTDTQYF
DNA: TGTGCCAGCAGCTTCATAGCGGGGGGGAACACAGATACGCAGTATTTT

J: TRBJ2-1
size: .
D: TRBD2
V: TRBV20-1
CDR3: CSANLRLAGYNEQFF
DNA: TGCAGTGCTAACCTTCGACTAGCGGGGTACAATGAGCAGTTCTTC

J: TRBJ1-1
size: few
D: TRBD1
V: TRBV20-1
CDR3: CTTWDRVGVGTEAFF
DNA: TGCACTACCTGGGACAGGGTGGGGGTAGGCACTGAAGCTTTCTTT

J: TRBJ1-1
size: .
D: .
V: TRBV27
CDR3: CASSSVSGLGTEAFF
DNA: TGTGCCAGCAGTTCAGTCTCGGGACTCGGCACTGAAGCTTTCTTT

J: TRBJ2-3
size: .
D: .
V: TRBV6-5
CDR3: CATRKGRADTQYF
DNA: TGTGCCACCCGTAAGGGGCGTGCAGATACGCAGTATTTT

J: TRBJ2-5
size: many
D: TRBD2
V: TRBV7-2
CDR3: CASSFALAGRQETQYF
DNA: TGTGCCAGCAGCTTCGCACTAGCGGGACGTCAAGAGACCCAGTACTTC

J: TRBJ1-5
size: .
D: .
V: TRBV4-2
CDR3: CASSQDRRLNQPQHF
DNA: TGTGCCAGCAGCCAAGATCGACGGCTCAATCAGCCCCAGCATTTT

J: TRBJ2-7
size: few
D: TRBD2
V: TRBV11-3
CDR3: CASSLTTTSGGKQYF
DNA: TGTGCCAGCAGCTTGACCACCACTAGCGGGGGTAAGCAGTACTTC

J: TRBJ1-4
size: many
D: .
V: TRBV14
CDR3: CASSQVRGANEKLFF
DNA: TGTGCCAGCAGCCAAGTTAGGGGAGCTAATGAAAAACTGTTTTTT

J: TRBJ2-1
size: .
D: .
V: TRBV7-6
CDR3: CASSLGTGSSYNEQFF
DNA: TGTGCCAGCAGCTTAGGTACGGGGAGCTCCTACAATGAGCAGTTCTTC

J: TRBJ1-5
size: .
D: .
V: TRBV6-2/TRBV6-3
CDR3: CASSYGPGGNQPQHF
DNA: TGTGCCAGCAGTTACGGGCCAGGCGGCAATCAGCCCCAGCATTTT

J: TRBJ2-7
size: .
D: .
V: TRBV6-6
CDR3: CATVNNPPYEQYF
DNA: TGTGCCACCGTTAATAACCCCCCCTACGAGCAGTACTTC

J: TRBJ2-1
size: .
D: TRBD2
V: TRBV11-3
CDR3: CASSMTSGSYNEQFF
DNA: TGTGCCAGCAGCATGACTAGCGGGAGCTACAATGAGCAGTTCTTC

J: TRBJ1-1
size: few
D: .
V: TRBV27
CDR3: CASNNPGNTEAFF
DNA: TGTGCCAGCAATAATCCCGGGAACACTGAAGCTTTCTTT

J: TRBJ1-1
size: .
D: TRBD1
V: TRBV29-1
CDR3: CSVSGTGGSEAFF
DNA: TGCAGCGTCTCCGGGACAGGGGGATCTGAAGCTTTCTTT

J: TRBJ2-1
size: .
D: TRBD2
V: TRBV14
CDR3: CASSLIAGVPNNEQFF
DNA: TGTGCCAGCAGCCTCATAGCGGGGGTTCCCAACAATGAGCAGTTCTTC

J: TRBJ2-7
size: .
D: TRBD2
V: TRBV20-1
CDR3: CSARSRGYGRVHYEQYF
DNA: TGCAGTGCTAGATCCCGGGGATATGGGAGGGTTCACTACGAGCAGTACTTC

J: TRBJ1-1
size: .
D: .
V: TRBV18
CDR3: CASSPIVQGEAFF
DNA: TGTGCCAGCTCACCGATCGTCCAGGGGGAAGCTTTCTTT